This T cell receptor beta chain was found in a study of blood T cells in healthy people across ages. Turning to this clonotype: Its antigen is currently unknown.

The use of a sample-barcoded 5' primer and a J-beta primer mix characterized a second PCR of roughly 6 to 12 cycles. TCRdb re-called the 5' RACE reads through MiXCR, storing one row per CDR3 protein. The table lists approximately 830,000 distinct CDR3 sequences, approximately 65% of them singletons, with approximately 30% in the top ten. V lost 1 base, J lost 6 bases, and 4 bases stayed unmatched. The CDR3 is 15 residues long. Per germline, CDR1 LGHNA and CDR2 YSLEER. Study results and limitations: A greater number of naive CD4+ cells and higher diversity distinguished long-lived donors from aged donors.

The sequencing sample was made of blood. The clonotype was recovered from a man aged 30 to 45 in good health. This chain connects TRBV4-3 to TRBJ2-1, with 9 bases that match TRBD2. This chain's CDR3 is CASSQGRGGSNEQFF. The CDR3 DNA sequence: TGCGCCAGCAGCCAAGGGCGGGGGGGCTCCAATGAGCAGTTCTTC.